The clone carrying this T cell receptor beta chain was detected many times. Antigen unknown. A 5'RACE reaction primed in the constant segment made cDNA libraries of TCR alpha and TCR beta, and these carried sample barcodes and UMIs. Via MiXCR, TCRdb re-called the 5' RACE reads, giving one row per CDR3 protein. The profile covers 280,000 or so distinct CDR3 sequences, with roughly 8% appearing a single time and about 20% taken by the ten largest. This sample stems from a study of T-cell memory formation after mild COVID-19. V lost 2 bases, J lost 7 bases, and 7 bases stayed unmatched. The CDR3 extends over 14 amino acids. Germline CDR1 is DFQATT and CDR2 is SNEGSKA (reference sequence). Whole-study findings and limits: The authors left the SARS-CoV-2 specificity of second-wave clones peaking on day 37 unconfirmed. Cross-reactive memory apparently joined, as some responding clones appeared in pre-infection memory.

This sequence originates from a man between 18 and 29 years old who had mild COVID-19 (a few samples of this study predate the infection). Cell type and time point are not known. This rearrangement joins TRBV20-1 to TRBJ2-7; 11 bases align to TRBD2. Material: PBMCs or a T cell subset sorted from them (not recorded which). This CDR3 is CSARLSGGAGEQYF. In DNA form, the CDR3 reads TGCAGTGCTAGACTTAGCGGGGGGGCAGGGGAGCAGTACTTC.